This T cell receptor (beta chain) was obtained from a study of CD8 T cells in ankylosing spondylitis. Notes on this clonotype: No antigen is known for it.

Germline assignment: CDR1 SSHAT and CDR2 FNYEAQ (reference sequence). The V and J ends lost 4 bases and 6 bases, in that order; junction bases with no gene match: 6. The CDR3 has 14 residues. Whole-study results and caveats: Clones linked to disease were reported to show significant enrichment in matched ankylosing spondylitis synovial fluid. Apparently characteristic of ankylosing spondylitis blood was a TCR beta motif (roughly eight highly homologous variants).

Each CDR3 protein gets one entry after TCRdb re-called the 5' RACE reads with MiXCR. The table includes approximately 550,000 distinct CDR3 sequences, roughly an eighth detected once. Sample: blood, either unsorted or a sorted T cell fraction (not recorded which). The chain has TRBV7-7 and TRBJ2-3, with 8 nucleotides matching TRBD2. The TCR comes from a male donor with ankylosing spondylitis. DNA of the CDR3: TGTGCCAGCAGCTCAGGGACTAGATCGGATACGCAGTATTTT. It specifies CASSSGTRSDTQYF.